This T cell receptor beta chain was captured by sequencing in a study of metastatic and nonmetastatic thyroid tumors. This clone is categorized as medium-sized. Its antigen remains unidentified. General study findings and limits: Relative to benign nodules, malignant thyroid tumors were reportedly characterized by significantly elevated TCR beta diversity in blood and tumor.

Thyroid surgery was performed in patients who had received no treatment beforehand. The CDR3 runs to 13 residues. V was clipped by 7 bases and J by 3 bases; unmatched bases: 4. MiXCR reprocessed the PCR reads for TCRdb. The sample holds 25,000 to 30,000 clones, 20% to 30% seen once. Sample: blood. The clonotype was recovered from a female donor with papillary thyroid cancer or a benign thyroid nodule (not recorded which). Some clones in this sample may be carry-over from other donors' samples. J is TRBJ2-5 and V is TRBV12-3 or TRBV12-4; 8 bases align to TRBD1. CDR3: CASTKTGEETQYF. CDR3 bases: TGTGCCAGCACCAAGACAGGGGAAGAGACCCAGTACTTC.